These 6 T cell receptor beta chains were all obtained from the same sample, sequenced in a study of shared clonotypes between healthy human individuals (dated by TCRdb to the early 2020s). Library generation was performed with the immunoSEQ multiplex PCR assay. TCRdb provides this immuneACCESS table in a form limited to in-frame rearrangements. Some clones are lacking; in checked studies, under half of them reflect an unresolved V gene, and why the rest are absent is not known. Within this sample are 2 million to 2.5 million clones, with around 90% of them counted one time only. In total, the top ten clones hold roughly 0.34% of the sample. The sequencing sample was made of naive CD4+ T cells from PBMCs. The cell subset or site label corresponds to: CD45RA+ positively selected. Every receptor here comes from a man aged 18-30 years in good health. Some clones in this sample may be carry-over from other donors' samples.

CDR3 protein: CASSALAGYTDTQYF. As DNA, the CDR3 is TGTGCCAGCAGCGCCCTAGCGGGATACACAGATACGCAGTATTTT. The chain links TRBV9 to TRBJ2-3, with TRBD2 matching over 9 bases. V lost 3 bases and J lost 2; bases outside the gene matches: 4. Germline V gene sequence: CDR1 SGDLS, CDR2 YYNGEE. The CDR3 is 15 amino acids.

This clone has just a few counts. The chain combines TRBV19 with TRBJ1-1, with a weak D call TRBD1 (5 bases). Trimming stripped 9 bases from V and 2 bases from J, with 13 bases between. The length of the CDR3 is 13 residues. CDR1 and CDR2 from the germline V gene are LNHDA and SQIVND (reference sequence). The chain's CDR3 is CASSTAFNTEAFF. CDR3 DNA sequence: TGTGCCAGCTCGACAGCCTTTAACACTGAAGCTTTCTTT.

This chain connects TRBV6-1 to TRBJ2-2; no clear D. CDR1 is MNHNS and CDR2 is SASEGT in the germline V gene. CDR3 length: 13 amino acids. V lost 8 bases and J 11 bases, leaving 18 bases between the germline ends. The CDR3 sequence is CASSRSNLGELFF. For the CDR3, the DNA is TGTGCCAGCTCAAGGAGTAACCTGGGAGAGCTGTTTTTT.

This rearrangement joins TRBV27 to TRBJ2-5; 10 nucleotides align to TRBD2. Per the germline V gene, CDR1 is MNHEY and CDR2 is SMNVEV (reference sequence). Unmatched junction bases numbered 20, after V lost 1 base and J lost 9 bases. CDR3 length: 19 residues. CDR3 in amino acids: CASSLLRIWLAGEAWSQYF. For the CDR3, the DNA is TGTGCCAGCAGTTTATTGCGAATATGGCTAGCGGGAGAGGCATGGTCCCAGTACTTC.

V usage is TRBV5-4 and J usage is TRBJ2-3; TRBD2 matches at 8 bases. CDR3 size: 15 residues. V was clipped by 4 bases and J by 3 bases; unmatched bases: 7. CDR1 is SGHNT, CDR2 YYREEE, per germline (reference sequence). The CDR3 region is CASSGAGVVTDTQYF. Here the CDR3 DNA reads TGTGCCAGCAGCGGAGCGGGAGTAGTGACAGATACGCAGTATTTT.

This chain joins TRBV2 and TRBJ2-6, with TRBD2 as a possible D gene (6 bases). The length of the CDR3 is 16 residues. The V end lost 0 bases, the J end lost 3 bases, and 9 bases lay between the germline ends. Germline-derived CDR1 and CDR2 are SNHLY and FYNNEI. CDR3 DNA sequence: TGTGCCAGCAGTGAAGCGCGCGGGGTTGGGGCCAACGTCCTGACTTTC. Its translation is CASSEARGVGANVLTF.